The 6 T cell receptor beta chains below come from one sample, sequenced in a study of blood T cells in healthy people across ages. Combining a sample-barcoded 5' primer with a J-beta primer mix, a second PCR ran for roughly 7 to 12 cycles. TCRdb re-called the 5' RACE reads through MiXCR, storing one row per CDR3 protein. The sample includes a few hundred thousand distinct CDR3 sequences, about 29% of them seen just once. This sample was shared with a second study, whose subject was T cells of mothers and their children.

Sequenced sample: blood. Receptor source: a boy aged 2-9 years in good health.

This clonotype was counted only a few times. The CDR3 here is CASSLGQGSGEKLFF. The CDR3 DNA follows: TGCGCCAGCAGCTTGGGACAGGGAAGTGGAGAAAAACTGTTTTTT. The genes are TRBV5-1 and TRBJ1-4; TRBD1 aligns across 7 bases. Trimming at V came to 0 bases and at J to 8 bases, leaving 7 bases not matched to a gene. Germline-derived CDR1 and CDR2 are SGHRS and YFSETQ. The CDR3 consists of 15 residues.

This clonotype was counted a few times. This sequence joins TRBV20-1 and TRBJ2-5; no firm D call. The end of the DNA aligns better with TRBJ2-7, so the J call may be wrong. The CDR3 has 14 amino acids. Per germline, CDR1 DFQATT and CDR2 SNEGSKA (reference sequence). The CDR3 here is CSARGPPRLYEQYF. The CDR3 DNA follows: TGCAGTGCTAGAGGCCCCCCAAGATTGTACGAGCAGTACTTC.

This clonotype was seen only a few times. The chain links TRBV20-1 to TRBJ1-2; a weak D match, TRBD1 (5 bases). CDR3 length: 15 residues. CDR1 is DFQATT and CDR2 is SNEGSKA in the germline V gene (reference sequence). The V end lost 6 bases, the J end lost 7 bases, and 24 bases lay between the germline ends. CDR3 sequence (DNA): TGCAGTGCCCCGGCTGGCGGGAGGGGTTTAGGTGGCTACACCTTC. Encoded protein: CSAPAGGRGLGGYTF.

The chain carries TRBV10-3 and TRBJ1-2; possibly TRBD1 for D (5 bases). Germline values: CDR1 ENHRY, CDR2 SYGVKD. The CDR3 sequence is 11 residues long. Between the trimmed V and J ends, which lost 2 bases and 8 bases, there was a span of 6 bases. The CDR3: CAISERGGYTF. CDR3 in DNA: TGTGCCATCAGTGAGAGGGGCGGCTACACCTTC.

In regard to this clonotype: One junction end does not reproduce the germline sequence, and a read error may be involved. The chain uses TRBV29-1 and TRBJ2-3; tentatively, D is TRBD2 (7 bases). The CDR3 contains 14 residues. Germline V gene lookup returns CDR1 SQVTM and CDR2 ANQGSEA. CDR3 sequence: CSVGRDTSTDTQYF. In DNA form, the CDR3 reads TGTAGCGTTGGGAGGGACACTAGCACAGATACGCAGTATTTT.

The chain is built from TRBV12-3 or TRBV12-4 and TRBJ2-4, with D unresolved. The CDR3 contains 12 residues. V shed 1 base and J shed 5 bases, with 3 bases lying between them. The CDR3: CASSLGQNIQYF. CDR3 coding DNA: TGTGCCAGCAGTTTAGGCCAAAACATTCAGTACTTC.